This T cell receptor beta chain was sequenced during a study of graft-versus-host responses after intestinal transplantation. The overall study: Recipients were given multivisceral, liver-intestinal, or isolated intestinal transplants. All recipients were given anti-thymocyte globulin induction, and tacrolimus and steroids were then administered for 3 to 4 years.

Note on this clone: Its antigen is currently unknown.

Trimming took 8 bases from V and 5 from J; bases not matched to a gene: 12. Per germline, CDR1 MDHEN and CDR2 SYDVKM. This CDR3 contains 14 residues. Overall study findings and caveats: Circulating GvH clone levels at their peak were associated with HvG declines (early post-transplant). Investigators detected GvH clones in recipient marrow, with some emerging earlier in ileum or blood.

The assay was immunoSEQ multiplex PCR, and TCRdb's table has in-frame clones only and misses some. The data contain 40,000 or so clones, approximately 93% of them singletons. The receptor was derived from a human donor who was the organ donor for an intestinal transplant. The specimen was unstimulated CD8+ T cells sorted from spleen or lymph node cells, collected before transplant. V gene TRBV28 combines with J gene TRBJ2-7, with 7 bases matching TRBD1. The CDR3 sequence is CASPLLGGRDEQYF. As DNA, the CDR3 is TGTGCCAGCCCCCTCCTAGGGGGCCGAGACGAGCAGTACTTC.